The 22 T cell receptor beta chains in this list originate from one sample, sequenced in a study of CD8+ T cells in alopecia areata. Treatment: oral pan-JAK inhibitor, 5-10 mg twice daily. It was cDNA, reverse transcribed from extracted RNA, that served as the sequencing template. Clones were read by immunoSEQ multiplex PCR, and TCRdb kept only the in-frame ones, dropping some. The repertoire holds a few hundred thousand clones, 35% to 45% seen once, with 0.48% in the top ten. Sample: CD4+ T cells sorted from blood, taken at approximately week 30, from a patient treated with tofacitinib. All receptors derive from a human donor with alopecia areata.

This clone appeared a few times. The V and J genes are TRBV2 and TRBJ1-5; 11 nucleotides agree with TRBD1. The ends lost 6 bases at V and 4 bases at J; junction bases unmatched: 2. Germline V lookup: CDR1 SNHLY, CDR2 FYNNEI. The CDR3 runs to 14 residues. The CDR3 here is CASRGTGGNQPQHF. In DNA form, the CDR3 reads TGTGCCAGCAGGGGGACAGGGGGGAATCAGCCCCAGCATTTT. The full variable domain, rest sourced from reference TRBV2 and TRBJ1-5, is EPEVTQTPSHQVTQMGQEVILRCVPISNHLYFYWYRQILGQKVEFLVSFYNNEISEKSEIFDDQFSVERPDGSNFTLKIRSTKLEDSAMYFCASRGTGGNQPQHFGDGTRLSIL.

The CDR3 bases are TGTGCCTGGAGTAAAAAGGAGGGAGAGACCCAGTACTTC. As protein: CAWSKKEGETQYF. V is TRBV30 and J is TRBJ2-5, with TRBD2 as a possible D gene (6 bases). Germline V gene data show CDR1 as GTSNPN and CDR2 as SVGIG (reference sequence). The CDR3 has 13 amino acids. The V end was cut by 2 bases, the J end by 4 bases, with 11 bases between.

The CDR3 spells CASKDHRGRKETQYF. The CDR3 region has the DNA TGTGCCAGCAAAGACCACAGGGGGCGCAAAGAGACCCAGTACTTC. The chain uses TRBV7-8 and TRBJ2-5, with 9 bases matching TRBD1. The CDR3 length is 15 residues. Germline-derived CDR1 and CDR2 are SGHVS and FQNEAQ. Unmatched junction bases numbered 9, after V lost 7 bases and J lost 3 bases.

The chain carries TRBV5-1 and TRBJ1-5; unclear D gene. The CDR3 runs 16 residues. Per the germline V gene, CDR1 is SGHRS and CDR2 is YFSETQ. Trimming left V 0 bases short and J 0 bases short, with 10 bases between. The CDR3 DNA reads as TGCGCCAGCAGCTTGGGGCCCGACATTAGCAATCAGCCCCAGCATTTT. Translated, it gives CASSLGPDISNQPQHF. Full variable domain (rest looked up from reference TRBV5-1 and TRBJ1-5): KAGVTQTPRYLIKTRGQQVTLSCSPISGHRSVSWYQQTPGQGLQFLFEYFSETQRNKGNFPGRFSGRQFSNSRSEMNVSTLELGDSALYLCASSLGPDISNQPQHFGDGTRLSIL.

In its sample, this clone was seen a few times. The gene calls are TRBV6-5 and TRBJ2-1; D is perhaps TRBD1 or TRBD2 (5 bases each). V dropped 5 bases and J dropped 0 bases, with 8 bases sitting between them. The germline V gene has CDR1 MNHEY and CDR2 SVGAGI. The CDR3 runs 14 residues. CDR3 loop: CASSGGISYNEQFF. CDR3 in DNA: TGTGCCAGCAGTGGGGGTATCTCCTACAATGAGCAGTTCTTC.

There are a few counts of this clone. The rearrangement joins TRBV7-6 to TRBJ2-7; TRBD2 aligns across 7 bases. Germline V gives CDR1 SGHVS, CDR2 FNYEAQ. V shed 0 bases, J shed 6 bases, and the junction held 8 bases outside the gene matches. The length of the CDR3 is 15 residues. The CDR3 nucleotides are TGTGCCAGCAGCTTAGCGGAGTTTCCGGGGGGCGAGCAGTACTTC. This sequence encodes CASSLAEFPGGEQYF.

This clone was found a few times. V gene TRBV7-9 combines with J gene TRBJ1-5, with D possibly matching TRBD1 (6 bases). CDR1 is SEHNR, CDR2 FQNEAQ, per germline (reference sequence). The CDR3 totals 16 residues. V dropped 3 bases and J dropped 0 bases, with 12 bases sitting between them. CDR3 protein: CASSFGTPYSNQPQHF. The CDR3 DNA reads as TGTGCCAGCAGCTTCGGGACACCTTATAGCAATCAGCCCCAGCATTTT.

The chain uses TRBV11-2 and TRBJ1-1; D is perhaps TRBD1 (6 bases). Trimming pared 4 bases from V and 8 bases from J, leaving 26 bases between. The CDR3 sequence is 17 residues long. The germline CDR1 and CDR2 sequences are SGHAT and FQNNGV. The CDR3 is CASSSRGGPGTNLEAFF. The CDR3 DNA sequence: TGTGCCAGCAGCTCACGTGGGGGGCCAGGGACGAACCTGGAAGCTTTCTTT.

V and J are TRBV18 and TRBJ2-2; no firm D call. The ends were cut back, 2 bases at V and 7 bases at J, with 8 bases in the middle. Germline V gene sequence: CDR1 KGHSH, CDR2 LQKENI. This CDR3 region has 13 residues. In DNA form, the CDR3 reads TGTGCCAGCTCACCATTCAAGGGCGGGGAGCTGTTTTTT. Its translation is CASSPFKGGELFF.

The chain recombines TRBV5-1 with TRBJ1-6, with D maybe TRBD1 (5 bases). The germline V and J ends were trimmed by 4 bases and 7 bases, with 15 bases remaining between them. Germline V gene lookup returns CDR1 SGHRS and CDR2 YFSETQ. The CDR3 runs to 15 residues. CDR3 protein: CASSPGTARNSPLHF. CDR3 sequence (DNA): TGCGCCAGCAGCCCCGGGACCGCCCGGAATTCACCCCTCCACTTT.

This chain connects TRBV18 to TRBJ1-4; the D gene is possibly TRBD1 (6 bases). The CDR3 has 14 residues. The germline gives CDR1 KGHSH, CDR2 LQKENI. Trimming left V 8 bases short and J 5 bases short, with 15 bases between. In nucleotides, the CDR3 is TGTGCCAGCGCCCCGACAGGAACAAATGAAAAACTGTTTTTT. Its translation: CASAPTGTNEKLFF.

The chain links TRBV25-1 to TRBJ1-2, with D uncertain. In germline, CDR1 is MGHDK, CDR2 SYGVNS. The CDR3 spans 13 residues. The ends were cut back, 2 bases at V and 2 bases at J, with 6 bases in the middle. CDR3 bases: TGTGCCAGCAGTGAAGGAGGGAACTATGGCTACACCTTC. Its protein product is CASSEGGNYGYTF.

The J gene is TRBJ2-2, the V gene TRBV29-1, with D possibly matching TRBD2 (6 bases). V was pared by 6 bases and J by 7 bases, with 21 bases between. CDR3 length: 15 amino acids. The germline V gene encodes CDR1 SQVTM and CDR2 ANQGSEA. The CDR3 sequence is CSVIGGAGDVGELFF. In DNA form, the CDR3 reads TGCAGCGTCATAGGCGGGGCAGGTGATGTCGGGGAGCTGTTTTTT.

This clone was counted a few times. The chain carries TRBV7-2 and TRBJ2-2, with D unclear. V lost 2 bases and J 4 bases, leaving 11 bases between the germline ends. CDR3 size: 15 residues. The V gene's germline CDR1 is SGHTA and CDR2 FQGNSA. CDR3 protein: CASSLRPESTGELFF. DNA of the CDR3: TGTGCCAGCAGCTTACGACCCGAGAGCACCGGGGAGCTGTTTTTT.

This clone showed up many times. The chain carries TRBV7-9 and TRBJ2-5; D is undetermined. CDR1 is SEHNR, CDR2 FQNEAQ, per germline (reference sequence). The CDR3 totals 16 residues. V lost 5 bases and J 2 bases, leaving 18 bases between the germline ends. The CDR3 DNA sequence: TGTGCCAGCAGCCGAGCGAGGAATGTGGGGCAAGAGACCCAGTACTTC. Translation: CASSRARNVGQETQYF. Full variable domain (missing parts from reference TRBV7-9 and TRBJ2-5): DTGVSQNPRHKITKRGQNVTFRCDPISEHNRLYWYRQTLGQGPEFLTYFQNEAQLEKSRLLSDRFSAERPKGSFSTLEIQRTEQGDSAMYLCASSRARNVGQETQYFGPGTRLLVL.

A note on this clone: The same CDR3 also results from other DNA sequences found in this sample. The chain has TRBV25-1 and TRBJ1-2; maybe TRBD1 (5 bases). The V end lost 1 base, the J end lost 5 bases, and 14 bases lay between the germline ends. CDR1 MGHDK and CDR2 SYGVNS come from the germline V gene. The CDR3 runs to 15 residues. Written as DNA, the CDR3 is TGTGCCAGCAGTGAATCCGAGGGGAAGGGGTATGGCTACACCTTC. Translated, it gives CASSESEGKGYGYTF.

This clone was seen only a few times. The rearrangement links TRBV6-5 to TRBJ1-5, with 8 bases aligning to TRBD1. The V segment lost 6 bases and the J segment 6 bases; nucleotides outside the gene matches: 7. The germline gives CDR1 MNHEY, CDR2 SVGAGI. The CDR3 runs to 14 residues. CDR3 in amino acids: CASSPPGGGQPQHF. The CDR3 nucleotides are TGTGCCAGCAGCCCCCCAGGGGGCGGTCAGCCCCAGCATTTT.

The V gene is TRBV25-1, the J gene TRBJ2-5; D uncertain. From germline, CDR1 is MGHDK and CDR2 SYGVNS. The length of the CDR3 is 12 residues. The ends were cut back, 4 bases at V and 5 bases at J, with 8 bases in the middle. CDR3 nucleotides: TGTGCCAGCAGTGGGTTCAGGGAGACCCAGTACTTC. Translation: CASSGFRETQYF.

The genes are TRBV5-1 and TRBJ1-1; D not resolved. CDR1 and CDR2 from the germline V gene are SGHRS and YFSETQ. V shed 5 bases and J shed 2 bases, with 10 bases lying between them. This CDR3 is built from 13 residues. CDR3 nucleotide sequence: TGCGCCAGCAGGATAACAGATAACACTGAAGCTTTCTTT. Residues: CASRITDNTEAFF.

This clone has only a few counts. This rearrangement joins TRBV6-5 to TRBJ2-4; possible D gene TRBD2, 6 bases. Between the trimmed V and J ends, which lost 6 bases and 8 bases, there was a span of 11 bases. Per germline, CDR1 MNHEY and CDR2 SVGAGI. This CDR3 has 12 amino acids. The DNA for the CDR3 is TGTGCCAGCAGCCCGACGGGGGACATTCAGTACTTC. Its protein product is CASSPTGDIQYF.

The chain carries TRBV11-2 and TRBJ1-1, with D possibly matching TRBD1 (6 bases). Germline CDR1 SGHAT, CDR2 FQNNGV. V was shortened by 2 bases and J by 6 bases, with 7 bases between the two germline ends. This CDR3 has 12 amino acids. The CDR3 region is CASSLHRAEAFF. The DNA of the CDR3 is TGTGCCAGCAGCTTACACAGGGCTGAAGCTTTCTTT.

The chain couples TRBV30 to TRBJ2-1, with 9 bases aligning to TRBD1. V trimming: 1 base; J trimming: 5 bases; junction bases outside the gene matches: 6. This CDR3 has 15 residues. Germline lookup yields CDR1 GTSNPN and CDR2 SVGIG (reference sequence). DNA of the CDR3: TGTGCCTGGAGTGACCCGGGACAGGGAGACAATGAGCAGTTCTTC. Translation: CAWSDPGQGDNEQFF.